The rows below give T cell receptor beta chains drawn from one sample of a study of cytomegalovirus exposure and HLA in healthy donors. The repertoire was sequenced with immunoSEQ multiplex PCR; TCRdb's copy has only in-frame clones and lacks some. The profile shows some 140,000 clones, just under 90% of them singletons. Specimen: PBMCs. All receptors come from a woman under 40 in good health and CMV-seronegative. The CDR3 runs from the conserved cysteine through the conserved F or W. A D gene is named only where the DNA matches it firmly. Clone size is given for some rows only: seen once, a few or many times, or a class if the clone is expanded.

clone_size j_call v_call d_call cdr3_nt cdr3_aa
NA TRBJ1-1 TRBV7-2 NA TGTGCCAGCAGCTCGAGGCAGGGGTTCACTGAAGCTTTCTTT CASSSRQGFTEAFF
NA TRBJ2-7 TRBV29-1 NA TGCAGCGTTGAACTTGGGGGGTTAGGGACCTACGAGCAGTACTTC CSVELGGLGTYEQYF
NA TRBJ1-6 TRBV5-5 TRBD1 TGTGCCAGCAGCTTTCGACAGGGGAATTCACCCCTCCACTTT CASSFRQGNSPLHF
NA TRBJ2-7 TRBV12-5 NA TGTGCTAGTGGCCAAACGACAGAATCCTACGAGCAGTACTTC CASGQTTESYEQYF
few TRBJ1-2 TRBV6-1 TRBD1 TGTGCCAGCAGAAAGACAGGGAACGACTATGGCTACACCTTC CASRKTGNDYGYTF
NA TRBJ2-7 TRBV11-2 NA TGTGCCAGCAGCTTAGAGAGCGGAACTTCCTACGAGCAGTACTTC CASSLESGTSYEQYF
NA TRBJ2-5 TRBV5-1 TRBD2 TGCGCCAGCAGCTTGAGACTAGCGGGCGGATGGGGTCAAGAGACCCAGTACTTC CASSLRLAGGWGQETQYF
NA TRBJ2-7 TRBV23-1 TRBD1 TGCGCCAGCTCCTCTAGGCTCCGGGACAGGGCCTACGAGCAGTACTTC CASSSRLRDRAYEQYF
NA TRBJ2-3 TRBV10-3 TRBD2 TGTGCCATCAGCAGCGGGGGGGCGACAGATACGCAGTATTTT CAISSGGATDTQYF
NA TRBJ2-2 TRBV2 NA TGTGCCAGCAGTGTAACCGGGAGGAACACCGGGGAGCTGTTTTTT CASSVTGRNTGELFF
NA TRBJ2-3 TRBV9 TRBD2 TGTGCCAGCAGCGTAGGGGCCTTAGCGGGAATAGGCCCCACAGATACGCAGTATTTT CASSVGALAGIGPTDTQYF
NA TRBJ1-2 TRBV5-6 NA TGTGCCAGCAGCCATCGGGGGGTGTTAAACTATGGCTACACCTTC CASSHRGVLNYGYTF
NA TRBJ2-1 TRBV19 TRBD2 TGTGCCAGTAGTATGGCTAGCGGGGGCTACAATGAGCAGTTCTTC CASSMASGGYNEQFF
NA TRBJ2-1 TRBV30 NA TGTGCCTGGGGGGGAGGTGCGCAGGGCAATGAGCAGTTCTTC CAWGGGAQGNEQFF
NA TRBJ2-5 TRBV28 TRBD2 TGTGCCAGCAGTTCTACGATAGCGGGGTTGGAGACCCAGTACTTC CASSSTIAGLETQYF
NA TRBJ2-7 TRBV29-1 TRBD1 TGCAGCGCGGGACAGGGTCCTGGGTACGAGCAGTACTTC CSAGQGPGYEQYF
NA TRBJ1-2 TRBV30 NA TGTGCCTGGAGCGTAACCGGGAGTGGTGGCTACACCTTC CAWSVTGSGGYTF
NA TRBJ2-6 TRBV5-6 TRBD1 TGTGCCAGCAGCTCTTACGGACAGGGGGTGTCTGGGGCCAACGTCCTGACTTTC CASSSYGQGVSGANVLTF
NA TRBJ1-1 TRBV28 NA TGTGCCAGCAGTTTTAGAGGTGGTAGGAGGGAAGCTTTCTTT CASSFRGGRREAFF
NA TRBJ1-2 TRBV2 NA TGTGCCAGCAGCTACTACAGAGGAGGGTATGGCTACACCTTC CASSYYRGGYGYTF
NA TRBJ2-2 TRBV19 TRBD1 TGTGCCAGTAGTCGACAGGGGAGGAACACCGGGGAGCTGTTTTTT CASSRQGRNTGELFF
NA TRBJ1-2 TRBV6-6 TRBD1 TGTGCCAGCAGTGGACAGGATGATTATGGCTACACCTTC CASSGQDDYGYTF
few TRBJ2-7 TRBV7-2 TRBD2 TGTGCCAGCAGCTTAGGGACTAGCCGGTACTACGAGCAGTACTTC CASSLGTSRYYEQYF
NA TRBJ2-1 TRBV5-4 TRBD2 TGTGCCAGCAGCTTGGAGACTAGCGGCTATGAGCAGTTCTTC CASSLETSGYEQFF
NA TRBJ1-5 TRBV9 TRBD1 TGTGCCAGCAGCGTAGGACAGGGACGAGAGCCCCAGCATTTT CASSVGQGREPQHF
NA TRBJ1-2 TRBV5-6 NA TGTGCCAGCAGCTTGGCGGCAGGGGCCCCGTATGGCTACACCTTC CASSLAAGAPYGYTF
NA TRBJ2-7 TRBV14 NA TGTGCCAGCAGCCAACCGGGTGCCCCCAGGCAGTACTTC CASSQPGAPRQYF
NA TRBJ1-3 TRBV7-2 NA TGTGCCAGCAGCTTATACCGGACGGGAAGAACTGGAAACACCATATATTTT CASSLYRTGRTGNTIYF
NA TRBJ2-1 TRBV9 TRBD1 TGTGCCAGCAGCGTCCCCGGGACAGCTTACAATGAGCAGTTCTTC CASSVPGTAYNEQFF
once TRBJ2-1 TRBV7-7 TRBD1 TGTGCCAGCAGCCGGGGACAGGGGGCAGGGAATGAGCAGTTCTTC CASSRGQGAGNEQFF
once TRBJ1-1 TRBV28 TRBD1 TGTGCCACTGGGACAGGGAGCACTGAAGCTTTCTTT CATGTGSTEAFF
NA TRBJ1-3 TRBV5-1 NA TGCGCCAGCAGCTTGGATCCGAGCCTCTCTGGAAACACCATATATTTT CASSLDPSLSGNTIYF
once TRBJ2-3 TRBV4-1 TRBD2 TGCGCCAGCAGCCATAAAATAGCGGGGGGGCCTGGCACAGATACGCAGTATTTT CASSHKIAGGPGTDTQYF
NA TRBJ2-3 TRBV2 NA TGTGCCAGTGCAGGGGAAGGAGGCACAGATACGCAGTATTTT CASAGEGGTDTQYF
NA TRBJ1-2 TRBV6-5 TRBD1 TGTGCCAGCACCACAACCGGGACAGGGGCCGATGGCTACACCTTC CASTTTGTGADGYTF
NA TRBJ1-2 TRBV6-6 TRBD1 TGTGCCAGCAGAGAACAGGGGGCTCCGGGGGCTGGCTACACCTTC CASREQGAPGAGYTF
NA TRBJ1-3 TRBV28 NA TGTGCCAGCAGTTTATACCTCGCCAGACAAGCTGGAAACACCATATATTTT CASSLYLARQAGNTIYF
once TRBJ1-2 TRBV7-2 NA TGTGCCAGCAGCGGGGGGGGATTAGCTAACTATGGCTACACCTTC CASSGGGLANYGYTF
NA TRBJ2-3 TRBV9 NA TGTGCCAGCGGGGCCCGGGGGAAGGGGAGCACAGATACGCAGTATTTT CASGARGKGSTDTQYF
NA TRBJ1-2 TRBV4-1 NA TGCGCCAGCAGCCAGGAGAACAGGGTTAACGGTAACTATGGCTACACCTTC CASSQENRVNGNYGYTF
few TRBJ1-5 TRBV28 NA TGTGCCAGCAGTTTAGGACAGCGCGATCAGCCCCAGCATTTT CASSLGQRDQPQHF
NA TRBJ1-4 TRBV7-2 TRBD1 TGTGCCAGCAGCTTAGGATTGGGACAGGGAATTTTGGGTGAAAAACTGTTTTTT CASSLGLGQGILGEKLFF
NA TRBJ2-3 TRBV7-3 TRBD2 TGTGCCAGCAGCCGGGGACTAGCGGGAGGACCCCGGTCAGGAGATACGCAGTATTTT CASSRGLAGGPRSGDTQYF
NA TRBJ1-2 TRBV28 TRBD1 TGTGCCACTGGGACAGGGTACTATGGCTACACCTTC CATGTGYYGYTF
NA TRBJ1-1 TRBV28 TRBD1 TGTGCCAGCAGTGAGACAGGGGGGAAATCCATGAACACTGAAGCTTTCTTT CASSETGGKSMNTEAFF
NA TRBJ2-7 TRBV5-1 TRBD1 TGCGCCAGCAGCGCGACAGGGCCCTTCGAGCAGTACTTC CASSATGPFEQYF
once TRBJ2-7 TRBV7-9 TRBD1 TGTGCCAGCAGCCCCATCGGGACAGGTCCGTACGAGCAGTACTTC CASSPIGTGPYEQYF
once TRBJ1-2 TRBV2 TRBD1 TGTGCCAGCAGTGAGATCCGAGGAGGGGGCGGCTACACCTTC CASSEIRGGGGYTF
NA TRBJ2-5 TRBV29-1 NA TGCAGCGTTGTTAGGGGCCAGGAGACCCAGTACTTC CSVVRGQETQYF
NA TRBJ2-3 TRBV7-8 TRBD2 TGTGCCAGCAGCTTTAGTGGCGGGGGGCGAAATACGCAGTATTTT CASSFSGGGRNTQYF
few TRBJ2-1 TRBV4-1 NA TGCGCCAGCAGCCAAGGGTTTCGGGGAAACAATGAGCAGTTCTTC CASSQGFRGNNEQFF
NA TRBJ2-7 TRBV5-1 TRBD2 TGCGCCAGCAGGCCCGGGACTAGCGGAACCTACGAGCAGTACTTC CASRPGTSGTYEQYF
NA TRBJ1-1 TRBV4-3 TRBD1 TGCGCCAGCAGCCAGCAACAGGGGGTTAACGAAGCTTTCTTT CASSQQQGVNEAFF
NA TRBJ2-2 TRBV19 TRBD2 TGTGCCAGTAGTAGTAGACTAGCGGGGGGACACACCGGGGAGCTGTTTTTT CASSSRLAGGHTGELFF
NA TRBJ1-1 TRBV30 NA TGTGCCTGGACCACAAACACTGAAGCTTTCTTT CAWTTNTEAFF
NA TRBJ1-2 TRBV7-2 NA TGTGCCAGCAGCTGGGGGCGAGGGCTTGATGGCTACACCTTC CASSWGRGLDGYTF
few TRBJ2-1 TRBV9 TRBD2 TGTGCCAGCACCAGAGGGGCTAGCGGGAGCAATGAGCAGTTCTTC CASTRGASGSNEQFF
NA TRBJ1-3 TRBV7-9 NA TGTGCCAGCAGGGCCAGGGGCTACTCTGGAAACACCATATATTTT CASRARGYSGNTIYF
NA TRBJ2-1 TRBV5-6 NA TGTGCCAGCAGCTTGGTGGGGGCGCTGGGCCCAAGCCTCAATGAGCAGTTCTTC CASSLVGALGPSLNEQFF
NA TRBJ2-3 TRBV15 NA TGTGCCACCAGCAGAGAACGCACCCCTCTAGCGAGGCAAACAGATACGCAGTATTTT CATSRERTPLARQTDTQYF